Listed here are 8 T cell receptor beta chains from one sample, sequenced in a study of identical twins (TCRdb year 2016). Libraries came from 5' RACE. The sample was run on an Illumina HiSeq 2000. The raw public data were reprocessed by TCRdb itself: fastp quality trimming at Q25, MiXCR clonotype calling, in-frame beta chains only. One record per CDR3 amino acid sequence lists the most common genes and DNA. This sample has 520,000 or so distinct CDR3 sequences in its table, and about 20% of those were observed once. Together, the top ten hold about 0.91% of the sample. These same data were also listed under a study on T cells expressing NK-cell markers.

The sequenced sample was CD4+ T cells sorted from blood. The receptors originated from a woman between 18 and 29 years old in good health.

The chain uses TRBV12-3 or TRBV12-4 and TRBJ2-7; D remains unclear. The germline V and J ends were trimmed by 2 bases and 3 bases, with 11 bases remaining between them. The CDR3 is made up of 14 amino acids. CDR3: CASSLIGQIYEQYF. The CDR3 bases are TGTGCCAGCAGTTTAATCGGGCAGATCTACGAGCAGTACTTC.

The chain couples TRBV6-1 to TRBJ2-2; D unclear. Germline assignment: CDR1 MNHNS and CDR2 SASEGT. V was cut by 6 bases and J by 6 bases, with 11 bases left in between. The CDR3 length is 13 residues. CDR3 in amino acids: CASSRSSAGELFF. DNA of the CDR3: TGTGCCAGCAGCCGTAGCTCAGCCGGGGAGCTGTTTTTT.

This clonotype was detected a few times. The chain is built from TRBV15 and TRBJ1-2; D uncertain. Germline-derived CDR1 and CDR2 are LNHNV and YYDKDF (reference sequence). The CDR3 totals 12 residues. Trimming took off 8 bases at V and 2 bases at J, with 9 bases between the two ends. The CDR3 coding sequence is TGTGCCACCTCCGAGGGAAACTATGGCTACACCTTC. Its protein is CATSEGNYGYTF.

This clonotype turned up a few times. The chain has TRBV20-1 and TRBJ2-5, with a possible D match to TRBD2 (6 bases). V was clipped by 4 bases and J by 1 base, with 10 bases between them. The CDR3 runs 13 residues. CDR1 is DFQATT, CDR2 SNEGSKA, per germline (reference sequence). CDR3 loop: CSAIRGTQETQYF. The CDR3 coding sequence is TGCAGTGCTATCCGGGGGACCCAAGAGACCCAGTACTTC.

The chain recombines TRBV20-1 with TRBJ1-1; tentatively, D is TRBD1 (5 bases). Trimming took 1 base from V and 10 from J, leaving 19 bases between them. This CDR3 has 14 amino acids. The germline V gene has CDR1 DFQATT and CDR2 SNEGSKA (reference sequence). The CDR3 DNA is TGCAGTGCTAGAGTCGGAACAGGTAGAACATCAGCTTTCTTT. It translates to CSARVGTGRTSAFF.

CDR3: CSASDPYQETQYF. CDR3 nucleotide sequence: TGCAGTGCTAGCGACCCGTACCAAGAGACCCAGTACTTC. The V and J genes are TRBV20-1 and TRBJ2-5; no clear D. Germline values: CDR1 DFQATT, CDR2 SNEGSKA (reference sequence). The CDR3 is 13 residues long. Trimming took 3 bases from V and 0 from J, leaving 8 bases between them.

V and J are TRBV5-1 and TRBJ2-7; 8 bases fit TRBD2. The CDR3 is 14 amino acids. The ends lost 4 bases at V and 9 bases at J; junction bases unmatched: 12. Germline CDR1 reads SGHRS; CDR2 reads YFSETQ. The chain's CDR3 is CASSPGASGPGQYF. The CDR3 nucleotides are TGCGCCAGCAGCCCGGGTGCTAGCGGGCCGGGGCAGTACTTC.

This clonotype was counted only a few times. The V gene is TRBV27, the J gene TRBJ2-1, with TRBD2 as a possible D gene (5 bases). Germline V lookup: CDR1 MNHEY, CDR2 SMNVEV (reference sequence). The CDR3 sequence is 14 residues long. Trimming stripped 3 bases from V and 12 bases from J, with 18 bases between. The CDR3 sequence is CASSLAQTRGGQFF. DNA of the CDR3: TGTGCCAGCAGTTTGGCGCAGACCCGAGGAGGGCAGTTCTTC.